These 17 T cell receptor beta chains share one sample of origin, sequenced in a study of blood T cell repertoires in COVID-19. The repertoire was sequenced with immunoSEQ multiplex PCR; TCRdb's copy has only in-frame clones and lacks some. Among approximately 110,000 clones listed, 84% were seen once. Sequenced material: peripheral blood. The receptors were sampled from a woman aged 45-60 years with acute or convalescent COVID-19.

The rearrangement uses TRBV24-1 and TRBJ2-3; no definite D call. The V end lost 4 bases, the J end lost 3 bases, and 10 bases lay between the germline ends. Per germline, CDR1 KGHDR and CDR2 SFDVKD. This CDR3 has 14 amino acids. The CDR3 bases are TGTGCCACCAGTGACCGCGCGGTGACAGATACGCAGTATTTT. Its translation: CATSDRAVTDTQYF.

Regarding this clone: The same CDR3 also results from other DNA sequences found in this sample. The chain has TRBV18 and TRBJ1-1, with TRBD1 matching 8 bases. The germline gives CDR1 KGHSH, CDR2 LQKENI. The CDR3 is 14 residues long. V dropped 3 bases and J dropped 1; count of bases not matched to a gene: 1. The CDR3 DNA follows: TGTGCCAGCTCACCCGGACAGGGGAACACTGAAGCTTTCTTT. Translated: CASSPGQGNTEAFF.

The genes are TRBV15 and TRBJ2-2; D uncertain. The V and J ends lost 0 bases and 5 bases respectively, with 4 bases between them. This CDR3 region has 13 residues. Germline assignment: CDR1 LNHNV and CDR2 YYDKDF (reference sequence). The CDR3 reads CATSRDETGELFF. For the CDR3, the DNA is TGTGCCACCAGCAGAGATGAGACCGGGGAGCTGTTTTTT.

The chain uses TRBV5-8 and TRBJ1-1; 8 bases map to TRBD1. CDR1 is SGHTS, CDR2 YDEGEE, per germline. The V gene end was trimmed by 4 bases and the J gene end by 1 base; junction bases not matched to a gene: 3. CDR3 length: 14 residues. CDR3 nucleotides: TGTGCCAGCAGCCGAGGACAGGGGAACACTGAAGCTTTCTTT. This codes for CASSRGQGNTEAFF. Drawing the rest from reference TRBV5-8 and TRBJ1-1, the complete variable domain is EAGVTQSPTHLIKTRGQQATLRCSPISGHTSVYWYQQALGLGLQFLLWYDEGEERNRGNFPPRFSGRQFPNYSSELNVNALELEDSALYLCASSRGQGNTEAFFGQGTRLTVV.

The CDR3 sequence is CASSLADRANYGYTF. In DNA, the CDR3 is TGTGCCAGCAGCTTGGCCGACAGGGCAAACTATGGCTACACCTTC. This sequence joins TRBV5-8 and TRBJ1-2, with 7 nucleotides matching TRBD1. V shed 0 bases and J 2 bases; nucleotides not matched to a gene: 4. The CDR3 totals 15 residues. Germline-derived CDR1 and CDR2 are SGHTS and YDEGEE.

This chain links TRBV6-5 with TRBJ1-1; tentative D call: TRBD1 (5 bases). Trimming removed 7 bases from V and 4 bases from J, with 16 bases in between. This CDR3 has 14 amino acids. Germline CDR1 and CDR2: MNHEY and SVGAGI. This CDR3 is CASTRGGTGTEAFF. CDR3 sequence (DNA): TGTGCCAGCACCCGGGGGGGAACGGGCACTGAAGCTTTCTTT.

The rearrangement links TRBV2 to TRBJ1-1, with no clear D. This CDR3 spans 13 amino acids. The V end was cut by 0 bases, the J end by 3 bases, with 5 bases between. Germline lookup yields CDR1 SNHLY and CDR2 FYNNEI. CDR3 region: CASSEARYTEAFF. The CDR3 DNA is TGTGCCAGCAGTGAAGCGCGGTACACTGAAGCTTTCTTT.

This chain joins TRBV28 and TRBJ2-4; D remains unclear. From germline, CDR1 is MDHEN and CDR2 SYDVKM. CDR3 size: 15 residues. The germline V and J ends were trimmed by 5 bases and 3 bases, with 14 bases remaining between them. Here the CDR3 DNA reads TGTGCCAGCAGTCCACCGGCCCCTAGCAAAAACATTCAGTACTTC. Translating it yields CASSPPAPSKNIQYF. Looking up the rest from reference TRBV28 and TRBJ2-4 gives the full variable domain: DVKVTQSSRYLVKRTGEKVFLECVQDMDHENMFWYRQDPGLGLRLIYFSYDVKMKEKGDIPEGYSVSREKKERFSLILESASTNQTSMYLCASSPPAPSKNIQYFGAGTRLSVL.

The chain has TRBV13 and TRBJ1-2; 7 positions agree with TRBD1. Germline CDR1 is PRHDT and CDR2 is FYEKMQ (reference sequence). The CDR3 runs 16 residues. The V and J ends lost 3 bases and 0 bases, in that order; junction bases with no gene match: 7. CDR3 bases: TGTGCCAGCAGCTTGAACAGGGGTTCGGCTAACTATGGCTACACCTTC. Translated, it gives CASSLNRGSANYGYTF.

This chain links TRBV10-3 with TRBJ2-2; 7 bases line up with TRBD2. J was trimmed by 4 bases and V by 5 bases; bases with no gene match: 4. The CDR3 consists of 14 residues. The germline V gene encodes CDR1 ENHRY and CDR2 SYGVKD. The DNA for the CDR3 is TGTGCCATCAGTTCCCCGGGAGGCACCGGGGAGCTGTTTTTT. Protein product: CAISSPGGTGELFF.

The rearrangement joins TRBV5-1 to TRBJ2-7; D perhaps matches TRBD1 (6 bases). Germline V lookup: CDR1 SGHRS, CDR2 YFSETQ. Between the trimmed V and J ends, which lost 4 bases and 4 bases, there was a span of 12 bases. The CDR3 has 13 amino acids. DNA of the CDR3: TGCGCCAGCAGCCGATCTAGGGGGTACGAGCAGTACTTC. The encoded protein is CASSRSRGYEQYF. Filled out from reference TRBV5-1 and TRBJ2-7, the complete variable domain reads KAGVTQTPRYLIKTRGQQVTLSCSPISGHRSVSWYQQTPGQGLQFLFEYFSETQRNKGNFPGRFSGRQFSNSRSEMNVSTLELGDSALYLCASSRSRGYEQYFGPGTRLTVT.

The chain carries TRBV3-1 (or the pseudogene TRBV3-2) and TRBJ2-3, with D tentatively TRBD1 (5 bases). The germline V gene has CDR1 LGHDT and CDR2 YNNKEL (reference sequence). The ends were cut back, 4 bases at V and 6 bases at J, with 11 bases in the middle. This CDR3 has 13 amino acids. Written as DNA, the CDR3 is TGTGCCAGCAGCCCTCAGGCAGGGGATACGCAGTATTTT. It codes for CASSPQAGDTQYF.

Only one count was recorded for this clone. V and J are TRBV6-2 or TRBV6-3 and TRBJ2-7; a possible D gene is TRBD1 (7 bases). The CDR3 sequence is 15 residues long. Germline CDR1 and CDR2: MNHEY and SVGEGT. The germline V and J ends were trimmed by 6 bases and 2 bases, with 17 bases remaining between them. For the CDR3, the DNA is TGTGCCAGCAGCCCGAGGCGGGACAGACCCTACGAGCAGTACTTC. Protein: CASSPRRDRPYEQYF.

The chain is built from TRBV6-4 and TRBJ1-1; a possible D gene is TRBD1 (6 bases). The CDR3 length is 14 residues. The V end was cut by 5 bases, the J end by 1 base, with 11 bases between. The germline V gene has CDR1 MRHNA and CDR2 SNTAGT. The CDR3 region has the DNA TGTGCCAGCAGTCGACAGGTGGGGAACACTGAAGCTTTCTTT. This codes for CASSRQVGNTEAFF.

The genes are TRBV19 and TRBJ2-2; TRBD1 aligns across 12 bases. J lost 3 bases, V lost 7 bases, and 9 bases had no gene match. Germline CDR1 is LNHDA and CDR2 is SQIVND (reference sequence). This CDR3 is 17 amino acids long. CDR3 bases: TGTGCCAGTACCCCCGGGACAGGGGGCACCTACACCGGGGAGCTGTTTTTT. Its protein is CASTPGTGGTYTGELFF.

The chain joins TRBV5-1 to TRBJ1-4; the match to TRBD1 covers 7 bases. The trim removed 7 bases at V and 0 bases at J, leaving 9 bases unmatched. CDR3 length: 16 residues. CDR1 SGHRS and CDR2 YFSETQ come from the germline V gene. Written as DNA, the CDR3 is TGCGCCAGCCAGTCCGGGACAGCGGCAACTAATGAAAAACTGTTTTTT. Translating gives CASQSGTAATNEKLFF.

This chain links TRBV10-2 with TRBJ2-4; D is unclear. CDR1 is WSHSY, CDR2 SAAADI, per germline. V was pared by 6 bases and J by 4 bases, with 13 bases between. CDR3 size: 14 residues. The CDR3 loop is CASSRQALKNIQYF. CDR3 coding DNA: TGCGCCAGCAGCCGGCAGGCCCTTAAAAACATTCAGTACTTC.